A single sample is the source of the 2 T cell receptor beta chains below, sequenced in a study of T cell clonality in common variable immunodeficiency (dated by TCRdb to the mid-2010s). Results the study describes overall, beyond this receptor: Reportedly, TCRbeta sequences from CVID had fewer deletions and N-nucleotide insertions, and highly modified clones with 13 or more V deletions were absent from CVID.

Library prep was done by the immunoSEQ multiplex PCR assay. Not all clones reach the TCRdb copy of this immuneACCESS table, which keeps in-frame sequences only. Checked studies attribute under half of the gap to unresolved V genes and leave the rest unexplained. This sample was tabulated with more than 35,000 clones, among which there are no singletons. The ten largest clonotypes hold approximately 5.5% of the sample. These TCRs are of unknown antigen specificity. The sequenced material came from peripheral blood mononuclear cells. The receptors originated from a human donor with common variable immunodeficiency.

With regard to this clone: The read ends 3 residues early relative to the CDR3; the germline J gene fills the gap. The rearrangement joins TRBV2 to TRBJ1-1; possible D gene TRBD1, 5 bases. The V gene's germline CDR1 is SNHLY and CDR2 FYNNEI. CDR3 size: 12 residues. V lost 6 bases and J 1 base, leaving 6 bases between the germline ends. The CDR3 DNA, read in part, is TGTGCCAGCAGGGACACGAACACTGAA. It specifies CASRDTNTE. The CDR3 in its entirety is CASRDTNTEAFF.

This clone is judged medium-sized. The CDR3 end is not reached by the read, which stops 3 residues before it; the germline J gene fills it in. V gene TRBV2 combines with J gene TRBJ1-1; D is unclear. This CDR3 spans 13 amino acids. Per the germline V gene, CDR1 is SNHLY and CDR2 is FYNNEI. The CDR3 here is CASSERRVDEAFF. The DNA read from the CDR3 is TGTGCCAGCAGTGAAAGGAGGGTTGACGAA.